What follows is one TCR beta chain and its context. Germline loops: CDR1 SNHLY, CDR2 FYNNEI. The V and J ends lost 6 bases and 4 bases respectively, with 16 bases between them. CDR3 length: 15 residues. This sample was taken from a study of technical replicates of blood from a handful of donors. Assay used: immunoSEQ multiplex PCR; TCRdb lists only in-frame clones, some missing. The sample consists of 65,000 to 85,000 clones, 96% of them appearing once. The sequencing sample was made of T cells isolated from PBMCs. The rearrangement links TRBV2 to TRBJ1-3; D is ambiguous. This clonotype was sampled from a human donor in good health. CDR3 coding DNA: TGTGCCAGCAGCGACCAGGCGAGTACGGGAAACACCATATATTTT. Its translation is CASSDQASTGNTIYF.